The 5 T cell receptor beta chains listed next were all sequenced from one sample in a study of T cell repertoires in cytomegalovirus infection (dated by TCRdb to between 2018 and 2021). These receptors are not linked to any known antigen. The instrument given in TCRdb is Illumina HiSeq 1500. TCRdb itself trimmed the public reads at Q25 with fastp, ran MiXCR and retained productive beta chains. Rows are combined by CDR3 protein, so each entry shows the most common genes and DNA. In this sample the table shows around 770,000 distinct CDR3 sequences, approximately 32% of which occur a single time. The ten largest clonotypes hold 13% of the sample. This specimen's treatment or condition label, per the study, means: in vitro stimulation with specific CMV peptide epitopes to enrich CMV-specific T cells. Material: cultured CD8+ T cells from PBMCs, obtained from culture after CMV antigen stimulation. These receptors were obtained from a human donor in good health (CMV status not recorded). Some clones in this sample may be carry-over from other donors' samples.

This clonotype has just a few counts. The genes are TRBV12-5 and TRBJ1-1, with D unclear. Deletions cut 2 bases from V and 2 bases from J, with 12 bases between. The CDR3 spans 15 residues. CDR1 and CDR2 (germline): LGHNT, FRNRAP. As DNA, the CDR3 is TGTGCTAGTGGTTTGTGGCAGAACCCCAACACTGAAGCTTTCTTT. Encoded protein: CASGLWQNPNTEAFF.

Many counts were recorded for this clonotype. The chain carries TRBV6-5 and TRBJ2-7, with 11 bases aligning to TRBD2. The germline V gene has CDR1 MNHEY and CDR2 SVGAGI. The CDR3 contains 17 residues. V gave up 0 bases and J gave up 2 bases; unmatched junction bases: 6. In DNA, the CDR3 is TGTGCCAGCAGTTACTCCCTAGCGGGGGGTACCGCCTACGAGCAGTACGTC. Amino acids: CASSYSLAGGTAYEQYV.

J is TRBJ2-3 and V is TRBV27; D is possibly TRBD1 or TRBD2 (5 bases each). V lost 8 bases to trimming and J lost 3 bases, with 21 bases between them. Looked up from germline, CDR1 is MNHEY and CDR2 is SMNVEV (reference sequence). The CDR3 covers 16 residues. The DNA of the CDR3 is TGTGCCAGCTCCCCCCAGGGACCCGGGTTTACAGATACGCAGTATTTT. Protein sequence: CASSPQGPGFTDTQYF.

V usage is TRBV6-1 and J usage is TRBJ1-5, with TRBD1 matching over 8 bases. The CDR3 consists of 16 residues. V lost 4 bases to trimming and J lost 0 bases; unmatched junction nucleotides: 5. CDR1 MNHNS and CDR2 SASEGT come from the germline V gene. As DNA, the CDR3 is TGTGCCAGCAGTGTTGGACAGGGCCTTAGCAATCAGCCCCAGCATTTT. Translated: CASSVGQGLSNQPQHF.

This clonotype was detected only a few times. The V gene is TRBV6-1, the J gene TRBJ2-7; D gene unclear. V was clipped by 5 bases and J by 7 bases, with 15 bases between them. The germline V gene encodes CDR1 MNHNS and CDR2 SASEGT. The CDR3 covers 13 residues. The CDR3 DNA reads TGTGCCAGCAGTTCCACTGGCATCGGTGAGCAGTACGTC. This encodes CASSSTGIGEQYV.